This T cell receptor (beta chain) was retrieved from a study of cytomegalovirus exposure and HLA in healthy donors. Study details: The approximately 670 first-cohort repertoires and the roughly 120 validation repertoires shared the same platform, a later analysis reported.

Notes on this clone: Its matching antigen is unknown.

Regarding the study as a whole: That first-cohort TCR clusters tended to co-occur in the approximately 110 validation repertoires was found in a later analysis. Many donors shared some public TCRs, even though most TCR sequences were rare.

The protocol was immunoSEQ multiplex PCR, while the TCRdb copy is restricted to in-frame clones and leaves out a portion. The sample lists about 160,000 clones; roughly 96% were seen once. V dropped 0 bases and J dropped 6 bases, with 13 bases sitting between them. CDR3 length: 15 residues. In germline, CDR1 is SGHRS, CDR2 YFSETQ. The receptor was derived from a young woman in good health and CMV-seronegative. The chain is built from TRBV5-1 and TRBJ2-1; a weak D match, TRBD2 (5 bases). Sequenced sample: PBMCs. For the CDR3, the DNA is TGCGCCAGCAGCTTGGAAGGGCGGGCTGGCAATGAGCAGTTCTTC. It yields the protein CASSLEGRAGNEQFF.